This T cell receptor beta chain was identified in a study of cytomegalovirus exposure and HLA in healthy donors. This clone has just one count. Its specificity is unknown. Use of 60 Vbeta and 13 Jbeta primers characterized the PCR. Some clones are missing from TCRdb's copy, which holds only in-frame ones; the method was immunoSEQ multiplex PCR. The table records more than 90,000 clones, less than 80% of them present only once. The CDR3 length is 17 residues. The V and J ends lost 5 bases and 1 base, in that order; junction bases with no gene match: 11. CDR1 is SGHRS and CDR2 is YFSETQ in the germline V gene. The study, taken as a whole, reports: Earlier analysis looked at TCR beta V segments, and most were productive about 87% or about 30% of the time.

The rearrangement joins TRBV5-1 to TRBJ2-7; 11 bases are a match to TRBD2. This clonotype was sampled from a woman aged 40 to 50 in good health and CMV-seropositive. The sample comprised PBMCs. The chain's CDR3 is CASSSLAGGPLSYEQYF. The CDR3 DNA follows: TGCGCCAGCAGTTCCTTAGCGGGAGGGCCCCTTTCCTACGAGCAGTACTTC.